A selection of T cell receptor beta chains follows, all from one sample in a study of lymphopenia after photon versus proton radiotherapy. Method: immunoSEQ multiplex PCR; TCRdb's copy keeps in-frame clones and lacks some. The table includes around 62,000 clones, approximately 84% detected once. Sequenced here: peripheral blood, sampled from a patient treated with proton-based radiotherapy. The receptors here all came from a man aged 60-69 years with pancreatic cancer. CDR3s include the opening cysteine and the closing phenylalanine or tryptophan. Fields, in order: D gene, V gene, J gene, CDR3 DNA, CDR3 protein. A D gene is named only where the DNA matches it firmly.

NA	TRBV6-5	TRBJ2-1	TGTGCCAGCAGTTACCCGGGGACCACTGAGCAGTTCTTC	CASSYPGTTEQFF
NA	TRBV19	TRBJ1-1	TGTGCCAGTAGTCAGGCCAGACGAAACACTGAAGCTTTCTTT	CASSQARRNTEAFF
NA	TRBV5-1	TRBJ2-1	TGCGCCAGCAGCACGACCTGGGGGCTTACAACCCGGAATGAGCAGTTCTTC	CASSTTWGLTTRNEQFF
TRBD1	TRBV27	TRBJ2-7	TGTGCCAGCAGTCGCCGGAGACAGGGAGCCTCGGGGGAGCAGTACTTC	CASSRRRQGASGEQYF
NA	TRBV7-9	TRBJ2-5	TGTGCCAGCAGCTTACGCCAGGGGGGGGAGACCCAGTACTTC	CASSLRQGGETQYF
NA	TRBV28	TRBJ2-1	TGTGCCAGCAGTTACAGAGGACAGTCTCAGATGGGGCAGTTCTTC	CASSYRGQSQMGQFF
NA	TRBV7-2	TRBJ2-4	TGTGCCAGCAGCCCCAGAGGGGGGTCGCAGTACTTC	CASSPRGGSQYF
NA	TRBV9	TRBJ1-5	TGTGCCAGCAGCGCTGAGGGGGGCGCGAATCAGCCCCAGCATTTT	CASSAEGGANQPQHF
NA	TRBV7-2	TRBJ1-2	TGTGCCAGCAGCTTAAACCCACTCTATGGCTACACCTTC	CASSLNPLYGYTF
NA	TRBV7-2	TRBJ2-5	TGTGCCAGCAGCCTAACAGGGACCCAAGAGACCCAGTACTTC	CASSLTGTQETQYF
NA	TRBV7-8	TRBJ2-7	TGTGCCAGCAGCTTAACCCTAATGACAGGCAGCTCCTACGAGCAGTACTTC	CASSLTLMTGSSYEQYF
TRBD2	TRBV15	TRBJ2-3	TGTGCCACCAGCCAAAGTAGAGGGACTAGCGGGAGTAACACAGATACGCAGTATTTT	CATSQSRGTSGSNTDTQYF